This TCR beta chain was observed in a study of CXCR3-negative and CXCR3-positive naive CD8 T cells. Study findings and constraints: Naive subsets expressed similar surface CD5; TRB CDR3 features served to infer TCR strength. Both naive subsets, CXCR3-negative and CXCR3-positive, displayed similar TRBV-TRBJ usage, unlike memory cells. Researchers report that CXCR3-positive naive cells carry more hydrophobic TRB CDR3s than CXCR3-negative naive cells.

UMI-labeled 5' RACE TRB cDNA libraries were prepared from the cells. TCRdb reprocessed the 5' RACE reads and reports one entry per CDR3 protein, with no DNA. The sample holds just under 90,000 distinct CDR3 sequences. Remarks on this clonotype: What it binds is not known.

CDR1 and CDR2 from the germline V gene are ENHRY and SYGVKD. CDR3 length: 16 amino acids. The sequenced material came from naive CXCR3+ CD8+ T cells from blood. Subset here: CD45RO-CCR7+CD27+CD95- naive CD8+ T cells expressing CXCR3 (TNR3+). The gene calls are TRBV10-3 and TRBJ2-6; TCRdb's assignment of TRBD1 cannot be checked, as there is no DNA. This TCR came from a human donor in good health. Some clones in this sample may be carry-over from other donors' samples. CDR3 sequence reads: CATTPGQVSGANVLTF.